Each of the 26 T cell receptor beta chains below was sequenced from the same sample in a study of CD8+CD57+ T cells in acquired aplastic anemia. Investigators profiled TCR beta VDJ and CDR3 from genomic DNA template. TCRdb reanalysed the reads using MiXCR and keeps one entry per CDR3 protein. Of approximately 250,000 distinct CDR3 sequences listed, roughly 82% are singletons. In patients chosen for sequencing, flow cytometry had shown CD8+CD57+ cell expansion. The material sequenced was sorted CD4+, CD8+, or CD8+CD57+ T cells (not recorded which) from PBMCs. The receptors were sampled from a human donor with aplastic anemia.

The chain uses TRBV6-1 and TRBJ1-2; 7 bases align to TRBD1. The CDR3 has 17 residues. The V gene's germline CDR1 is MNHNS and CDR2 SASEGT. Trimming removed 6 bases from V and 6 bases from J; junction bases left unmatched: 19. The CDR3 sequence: CASRIHTYTGTVDGYTF. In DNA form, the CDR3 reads TGTGCCAGCAGGATACACACATATACCGGGACAGTGGATGGCTACACCTTC.

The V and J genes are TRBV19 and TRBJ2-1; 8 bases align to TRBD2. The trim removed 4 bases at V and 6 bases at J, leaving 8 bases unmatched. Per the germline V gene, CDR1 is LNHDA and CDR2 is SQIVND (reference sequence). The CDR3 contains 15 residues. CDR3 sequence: CASSRTSRASNEQFF. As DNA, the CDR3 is TGTGCCAGTAGTAGGACTAGCAGAGCTTCCAATGAGCAGTTCTTC. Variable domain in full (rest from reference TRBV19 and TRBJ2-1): DGGITQSPKYLFRKEGQNVTLSCEQNLNHDAMYWYRQDPGQGLRLIYYSQIVNDFQKGDIAEGYSVSREKKESFPLTVTSAQKNPTAFYLCASSRTSRASNEQFFGPGTRLTVL.

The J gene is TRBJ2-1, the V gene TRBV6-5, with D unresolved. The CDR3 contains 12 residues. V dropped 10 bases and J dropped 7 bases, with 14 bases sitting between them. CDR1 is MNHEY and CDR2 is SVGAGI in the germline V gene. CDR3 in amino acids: CAIHYLGNEQFF. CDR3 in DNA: TGTGCCATCCATTACCTGGGGAATGAGCAGTTCTTC.

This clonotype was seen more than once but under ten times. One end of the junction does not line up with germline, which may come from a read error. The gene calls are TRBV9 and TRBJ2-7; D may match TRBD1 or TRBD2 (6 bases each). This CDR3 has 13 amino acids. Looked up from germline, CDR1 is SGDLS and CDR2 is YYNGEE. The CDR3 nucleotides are TGTGCCAGCAGCGTCACCGGGGGCGATGAAAAACTGTTC. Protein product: CASSVTGGDEKLF.

This CDR3 reads CASSRPGMVDEQYF. The CDR3 DNA is TGTGCCAGTAGCCGGCCGGGGATGGTAGACGAGCAGTACTTC. The V gene is TRBV19, the J gene TRBJ2-7; TRBD2 is a possible D gene (5 bases). The CDR3 contains 14 residues. V gave up 6 bases and J gave up 5 bases, with 17 bases separating them. Per germline, CDR1 LNHDA and CDR2 SQIVND (reference sequence).

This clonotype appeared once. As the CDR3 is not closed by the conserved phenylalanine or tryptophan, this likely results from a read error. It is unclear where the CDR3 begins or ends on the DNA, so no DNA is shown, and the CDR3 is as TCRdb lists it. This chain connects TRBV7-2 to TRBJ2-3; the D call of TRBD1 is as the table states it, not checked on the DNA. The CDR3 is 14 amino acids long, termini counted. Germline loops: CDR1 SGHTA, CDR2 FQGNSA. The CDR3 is CASSLTGGADSEYI.

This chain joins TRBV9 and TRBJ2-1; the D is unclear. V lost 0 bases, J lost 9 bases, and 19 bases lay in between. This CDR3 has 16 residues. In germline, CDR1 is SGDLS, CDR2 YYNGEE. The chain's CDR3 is CASSVGSDAQYVEQFF. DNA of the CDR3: TGTGCCAGCAGCGTAGGGTCAGATGCGCAGTACGTTGAGCAGTTCTTC.

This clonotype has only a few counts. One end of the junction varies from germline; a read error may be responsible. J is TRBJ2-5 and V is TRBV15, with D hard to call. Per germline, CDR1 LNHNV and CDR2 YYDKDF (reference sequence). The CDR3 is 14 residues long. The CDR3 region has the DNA TGTGCCAGCAGCATAGGCAGAGGTCAAGAGACCCAGTACTTC. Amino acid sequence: CASSIGRGQETQYF.

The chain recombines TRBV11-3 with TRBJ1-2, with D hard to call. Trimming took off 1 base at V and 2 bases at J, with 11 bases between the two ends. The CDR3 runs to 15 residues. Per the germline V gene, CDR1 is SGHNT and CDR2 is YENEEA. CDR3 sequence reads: CASSLGVRSNYGYTF. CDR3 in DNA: TGTGCCAGCAGCTTAGGTGTAAGATCAAACTATGGCTACACCTTC.

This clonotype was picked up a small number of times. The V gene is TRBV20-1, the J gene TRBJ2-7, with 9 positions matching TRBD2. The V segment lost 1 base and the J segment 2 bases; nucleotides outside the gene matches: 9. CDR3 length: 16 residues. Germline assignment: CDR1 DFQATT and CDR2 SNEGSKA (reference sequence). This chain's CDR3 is CSARALLAGTTYEQYF. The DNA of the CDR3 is TGCAGTGCTAGAGCTCTTCTAGCGGGGACAACCTACGAGCAGTACTTC.

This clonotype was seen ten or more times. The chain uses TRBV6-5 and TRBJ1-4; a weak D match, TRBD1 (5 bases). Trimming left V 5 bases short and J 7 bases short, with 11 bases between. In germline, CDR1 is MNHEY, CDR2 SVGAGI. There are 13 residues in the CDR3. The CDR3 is CASSGGGGEKLFF. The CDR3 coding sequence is TGTGCCAGCAGTGGTGGGGGAGGTGAAAAACTGTTTTTT.

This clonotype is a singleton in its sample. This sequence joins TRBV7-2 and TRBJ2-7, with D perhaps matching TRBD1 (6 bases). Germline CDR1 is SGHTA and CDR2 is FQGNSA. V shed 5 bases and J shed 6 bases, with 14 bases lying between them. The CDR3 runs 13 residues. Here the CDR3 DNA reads TGTGCCAGCAGCCCGGTGGCAGGGGTCGAGCAGTACTTC. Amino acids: CASSPVAGVEQYF.

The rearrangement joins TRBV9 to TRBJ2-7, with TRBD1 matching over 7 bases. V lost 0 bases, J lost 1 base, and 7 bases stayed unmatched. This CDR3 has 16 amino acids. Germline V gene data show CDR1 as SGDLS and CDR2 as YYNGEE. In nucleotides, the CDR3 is TGTGCCAGCAGCGTAGGGGGGACAGCCCTTTCCTACGAGCAGTACGTC. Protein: CASSVGGTALSYEQYV.

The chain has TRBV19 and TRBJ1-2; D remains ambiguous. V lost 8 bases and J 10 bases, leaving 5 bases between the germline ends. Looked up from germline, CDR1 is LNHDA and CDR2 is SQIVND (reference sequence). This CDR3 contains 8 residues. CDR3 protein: CASGFYTF. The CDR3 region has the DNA TGTGCCAGTGGCTTCTACACCTTC.

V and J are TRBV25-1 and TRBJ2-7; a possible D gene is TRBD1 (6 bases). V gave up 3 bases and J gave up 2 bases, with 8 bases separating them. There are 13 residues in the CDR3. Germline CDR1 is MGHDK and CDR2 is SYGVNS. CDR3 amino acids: CASSETGTYEQYF. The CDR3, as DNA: TGTGCCAGCAGTGAGACAGGAACCTACGAGCAGTACTTC.

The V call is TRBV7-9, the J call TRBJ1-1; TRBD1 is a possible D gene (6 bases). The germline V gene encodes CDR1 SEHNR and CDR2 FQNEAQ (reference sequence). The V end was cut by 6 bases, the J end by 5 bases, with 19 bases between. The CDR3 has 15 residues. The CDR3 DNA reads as TGTGCCAGCAGTGGGCAGGGAGGGGGGAAGACTGAAGCTTTCTTT. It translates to CASSGQGGGKTEAFF.

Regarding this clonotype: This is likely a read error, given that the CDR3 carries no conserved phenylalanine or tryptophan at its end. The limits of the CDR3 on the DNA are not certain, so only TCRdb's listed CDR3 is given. Here the CDR3 reads CATSDKKTGFGELTM. The chain joins TRBV24-1 to TRBJ2-7; TRBD1 is the table's D call and was not checked against the DNA. Germline V gives CDR1 KGHDR, CDR2 SFDVKD. The CDR3 spans 15 residues, counting both ends.

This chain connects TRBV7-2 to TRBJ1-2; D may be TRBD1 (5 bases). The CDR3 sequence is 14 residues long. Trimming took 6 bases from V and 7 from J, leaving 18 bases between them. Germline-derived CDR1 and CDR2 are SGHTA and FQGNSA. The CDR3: CASSRNPQGSGYTF. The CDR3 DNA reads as TGTGCCAGCAGTCGAAATCCTCAGGGATCTGGCTACACCTTC.

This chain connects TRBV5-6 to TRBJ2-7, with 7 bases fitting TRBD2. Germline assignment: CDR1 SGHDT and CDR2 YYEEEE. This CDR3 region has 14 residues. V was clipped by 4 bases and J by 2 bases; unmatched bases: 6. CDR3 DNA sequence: TGTGCCAGCAGCGTGGGGAGGGTAGCCTACGAGCAGTACTTC. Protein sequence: CASSVGRVAYEQYF.

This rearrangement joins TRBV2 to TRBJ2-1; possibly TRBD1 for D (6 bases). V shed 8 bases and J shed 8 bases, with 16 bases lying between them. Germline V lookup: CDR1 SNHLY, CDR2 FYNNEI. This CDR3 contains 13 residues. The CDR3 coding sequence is TGTGCCAGCGGGGGCGGGTGGGCGGATGAGCAGTTCTTC. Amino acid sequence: CASGGGWADEQFF.

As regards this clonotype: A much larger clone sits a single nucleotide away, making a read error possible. The DNA of the CDR3 is TGTGCCAGCAGCTTAGCGGGCAGGACAAAAGAGACCCAGTACTTC. This sequence encodes CASSLAGRTKETQYF. This sequence joins TRBV5-5 and TRBJ2-5, with a weak D call TRBD2 (6 bases). This CDR3 comprises 15 residues. Germline V lookup: CDR1 SGHKS, CDR2 YYEKEE (reference sequence). V was shortened by 2 bases and J by 3 bases, with 14 bases between the two germline ends. Full variable domain (rest looked up from reference TRBV5-5 and TRBJ2-5): DAGVTQSPTHLIKTRGQQVTLRCSPISGHKSVSWYQQVLGQGPQFIFQYYEKEERGRGNFPDRFSARQFPNYSSELNVNALLLGDSALYLCASSLAGRTKETQYFGPGTRLLVL.

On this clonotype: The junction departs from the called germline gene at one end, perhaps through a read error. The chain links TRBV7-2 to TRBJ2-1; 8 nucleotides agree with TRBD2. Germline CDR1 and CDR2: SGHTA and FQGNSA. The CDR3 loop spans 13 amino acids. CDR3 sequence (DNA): TGTGCCAGCAGCGTAGCGGGGAGCCATGAGCCGTTGTTC. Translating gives CASSVAGSHEPLF.

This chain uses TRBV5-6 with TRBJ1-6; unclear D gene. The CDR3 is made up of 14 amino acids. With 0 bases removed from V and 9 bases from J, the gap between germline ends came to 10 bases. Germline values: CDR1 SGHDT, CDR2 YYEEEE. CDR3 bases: TGTGCCAGCAGCTTGGGGGAGGCACTTTCACCCCTCCACTTT. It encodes CASSLGEALSPLHF.

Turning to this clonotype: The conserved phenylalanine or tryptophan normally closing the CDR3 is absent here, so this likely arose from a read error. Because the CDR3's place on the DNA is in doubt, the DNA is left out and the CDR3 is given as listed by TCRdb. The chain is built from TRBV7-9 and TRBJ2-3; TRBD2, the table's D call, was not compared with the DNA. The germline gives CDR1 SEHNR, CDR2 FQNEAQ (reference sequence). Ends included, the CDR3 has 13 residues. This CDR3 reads CASSFQSSGGHDV.

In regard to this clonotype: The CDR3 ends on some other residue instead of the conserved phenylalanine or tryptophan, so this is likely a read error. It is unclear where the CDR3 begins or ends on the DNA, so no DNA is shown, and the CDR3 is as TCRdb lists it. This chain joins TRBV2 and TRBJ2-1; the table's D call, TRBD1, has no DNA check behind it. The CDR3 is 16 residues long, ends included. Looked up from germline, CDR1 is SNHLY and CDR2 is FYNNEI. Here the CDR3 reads CASGDGGTDAQDFGSG.

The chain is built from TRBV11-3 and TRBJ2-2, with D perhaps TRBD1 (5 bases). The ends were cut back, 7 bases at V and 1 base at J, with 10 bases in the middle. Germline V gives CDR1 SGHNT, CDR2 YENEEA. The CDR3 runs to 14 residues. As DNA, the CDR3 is TGTGCCAGCAACGTCAGGGTGAACACCGGGGAGCTGTTTTTT. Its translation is CASNVRVNTGELFF.